This T cell receptor beta chain originates from a study of identical twins. TCRdb passed the 5' RACE reads through MiXCR, listing each CDR3 protein once. The table has some 760,000 distinct CDR3 sequences, 15% to 20% seen once; the top ten hold under 15%. This clonotype was recorded a few times. The CDR3 has 10 amino acids. Germline V gene data show CDR1 as SNHLY and CDR2 as FYNNEI. The germline V and J ends were trimmed by 10 bases and 4 bases, with 7 bases remaining between them. Every sampled donor was Caucasian and healthy. The data were also submitted as part of a second study, on T cells expressing NK-cell markers. From that paper: Researchers got TCR beta repertoires out of sorted CD3+CD56+NKG2C+, CD3+CD56+NKG2C- and CD3+CD56-NKG2C+ T cells. The use of an anti-gamma-delta TCR antibody, which was added in several experiments, restricted sorting to T cells expressing alpha-beta TCR. Dominant NKG2C+ clonotypes in roughly 6 donors made up roughly 1.0-7.0% of CD8+ T cells.

The V call is TRBV2, the J call TRBJ1-2; maybe TRBD1 (5 bases). This receptor was identified in a young woman in good health. Sequences were obtained from PBMCs. For the CDR3, the DNA is TGTGCCACCGGGACCTATGGCTACACCTTC. It translates to CATGTYGYTF.